These T cell receptor beta chains were read from a single sample in a study of OX40 agonist ivuxolimab in advanced cancers. TCRdb keeps only in-frame clones here, not all; method: immunoSEQ multiplex PCR. This sample yields more than 40,000 clones, of which 88% are seen a single time; roughly 3.2% belongs to the top ten. The starting material was CD4+ or CD8+ T cells sorted from blood, obtained in a trial of the OX40 agonist ivuxolimab. The receptor source for this set is an adult with an advanced solid tumor such as melanoma, head and neck, liver or kidney cancer. The conserved cysteine and the conserved F or W are not part of the CDR3 here.

CDR3 protein	J gene	CDR3 length	V gene
ASSSFAGGADTQY	TRBJ2-3	13	TRBV5-4
ASSLNQDYEQY	TRBJ2-7	11	TRBV7-7
ASSATAGLEKLF	TRBJ1-4	12	TRBV25-1
ASSSDRDNYGYT	TRBJ1-2	12	TRBV2
ASSGTGTYGYT	TRBJ1-2	11	TRBV5-6
ASSGTISSETQY	TRBJ2-5	12	TRBV19
ASSYPARGQGGEQF	TRBJ2-1	14	TRBV6-5
ASSPPFTGANVLT	TRBJ2-6	13	TRBV7-9
ASSGGTSNTGELF	TRBJ2-2	13	TRBV2
RAGGPGEQY	TRBJ2-7	9	TRBV20-1
ASSRGGMDQPQH	TRBJ1-5	12	TRBV6-1
ASSLKNPHSGNTIY	TRBJ1-3	14	TRBV5-6
ASSPWESSYNEQF	TRBJ2-1	13	TRBV27
ASSLQRGLNTDTQY	TRBJ2-3	14	TRBV7-2
ASLGGLVNYEQY	TRBJ2-7	12	TRBV6-1
ASSLTSAVEQF	TRBJ2-1	11	TRBV5-1
ASSLASGPYGYT	TRBJ1-2	12	TRBV7-2
ASSVAAQSNEQF	TRBJ2-1	12	TRBV9
ASSPRTATNEKLF	TRBJ1-4	13	TRBV18
ASSQWGGTETQY	TRBJ2-5	12	TRBV9
ASSEDSFSPGANVLT	TRBJ2-6	15	TRBV2
ASSSGPGSYEQY	TRBJ2-7	12	TRBV7-3
ASSLGLPNGEAF	TRBJ1-1	12	TRBV13
ASKYGGALDEQF	TRBJ2-1	12	TRBV11-2
ASSMGQGADGYT	TRBJ1-2	12	TRBV18
ASSPTRGGNTEAF	TRBJ1-1	13	TRBV18
ASSPRQRTNTEAF	TRBJ1-1	13	TRBV19
ASSERLLGGYEQY	TRBJ2-7	13	TRBV2
ASRGTASYEQY	TRBJ2-7	11	TRBV28
ASSLSQGSTEAF	TRBJ1-1	12	TRBV7-9
ASSPTGGGAVETQY	TRBJ2-5	14	TRBV11-2
ASSLNNRGYNEQF	TRBJ2-1	13	TRBV7-2
ASSLVRERETQY	TRBJ2-5	12	TRBV7-2